This T cell receptor beta chain comes out of a study of T cell responses to AZD1222 COVID-19 vaccine. CDR3 size: 16 residues. CDR1 LGHDT and CDR2 YNNKEL come from the germline V gene (reference sequence). V lost 6 bases and J lost 1, with 15 bases in between. The assay was immunoSEQ multiplex PCR, and TCRdb's table has in-frame clones only and misses some. The sample has under 250,000 clones, about 92% seen once. The TCR was taken from an adult in good health. This specimen consisted of peripheral blood, obtained on day 0 of MenACWY control vaccination. The chain carries TRBV3-1 (or the pseudogene TRBV3-2) and TRBJ2-2; D may be TRBD2 (6 bases). The DNA for the CDR3 is TGTGCCAGCAGTCCCACCGGGACTCAGAACACCGGGGAGCTGTTTTTT. Translation gives CASSPTGTQNTGELFF.